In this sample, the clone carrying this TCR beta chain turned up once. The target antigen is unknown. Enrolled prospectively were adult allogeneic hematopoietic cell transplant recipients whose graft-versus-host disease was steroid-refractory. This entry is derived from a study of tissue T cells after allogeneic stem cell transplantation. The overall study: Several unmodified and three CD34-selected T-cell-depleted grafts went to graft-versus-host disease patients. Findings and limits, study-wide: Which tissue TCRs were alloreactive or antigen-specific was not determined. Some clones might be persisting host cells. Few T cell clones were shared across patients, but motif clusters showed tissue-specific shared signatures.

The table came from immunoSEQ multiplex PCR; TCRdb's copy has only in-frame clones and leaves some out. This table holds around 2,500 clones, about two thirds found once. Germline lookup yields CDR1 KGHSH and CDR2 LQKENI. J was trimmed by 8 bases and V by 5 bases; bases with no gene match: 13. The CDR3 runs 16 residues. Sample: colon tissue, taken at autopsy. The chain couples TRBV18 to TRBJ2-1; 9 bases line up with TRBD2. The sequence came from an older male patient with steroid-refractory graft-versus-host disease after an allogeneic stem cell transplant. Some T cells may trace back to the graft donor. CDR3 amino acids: CASSFYPSGAFDEQFF. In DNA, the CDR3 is TGTGCCAGCTCATTTTATCCTAGCGGGGCTTTCGATGAGCAGTTCTTC.